This T cell receptor (beta chain) was sequenced in a study of T cell responses to AZD1222 COVID-19 vaccine. Trimming took off 0 bases at V and 6 bases at J, with 12 bases between the two ends. The germline CDR1 and CDR2 sequences are KGHSH and LQKENI. CDR3 length: 15 amino acids. Profiled with immunoSEQ multiplex PCR; TCRdb holds only in-frame clones, not every one. Among just under 90,000 clones listed, 88% were seen once. The source material was peripheral blood, sampled on day 0 of MenACWY control vaccination. This clonotype was obtained from an adult in good health. The V gene is TRBV18, the J gene TRBJ1-5, with a weak D call TRBD1 (5 bases). CDR3 amino acids: CASSPPNGAGQPQHF. The CDR3 DNA is TGTGCCAGCTCACCACCGAACGGGGCAGGTCAGCCCCAGCATTTT.